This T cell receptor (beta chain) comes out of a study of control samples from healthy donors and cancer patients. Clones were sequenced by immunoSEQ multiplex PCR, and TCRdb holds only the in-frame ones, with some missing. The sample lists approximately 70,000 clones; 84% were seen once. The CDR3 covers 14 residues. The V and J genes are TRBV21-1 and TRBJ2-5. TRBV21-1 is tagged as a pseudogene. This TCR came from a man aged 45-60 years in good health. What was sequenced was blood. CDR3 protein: CASSKGGGRKTQYF. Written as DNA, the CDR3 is TGTGCCAGCAGCAAAGGTGGGGGAAGGAAGACCCAGTACTTC.